This T cell receptor (beta chain) was sequenced for a study of T-cell reconstitution after alpha-beta-depleted transplantation in children. The junction had 5 bases not matched to a gene; V was cut back by 2 bases and J by 2 bases. Per germline, CDR1 SGHRS and CDR2 YFSETQ. This CDR3 spans 16 amino acids. Unique molecular identifiers were incorporated during preparation of the TCRbeta library. TCRdb fed the PCR reads into MiXCR, producing one record per CDR3 protein. The repertoire holds some 280,000 distinct CDR3 sequences, with more than 9% as singletons. The specimen was PBMCs from the stem cell graft donor, collected from the stem cell graft. The chain couples TRBV5-1 to TRBJ2-2, with 8 nucleotides matching TRBD1. This clonotype was obtained from a human donor who donated a stem cell graft to a child with SCID. The CDR3 DNA is TGCGCCAGCAGCTTATGGGGACAGGACAACACCGGGGAGCTGTTTTTT. This translates into CASSLWGQDNTGELFF.